The 3 T cell receptor beta chains in this list originate from one sample, sequenced in a study of blood T cell repertoires in COVID-19. The table came from immunoSEQ multiplex PCR; TCRdb's copy has only in-frame clones and leaves some out. The sample includes tens of thousands of clones, about nine tenths seen only once; the top ten take under 5.5%. Material: peripheral blood. The origin of the receptors is a man in his 60s with COVID-19, enrolled during active disease.

The CDR3 bases are TGTGCCAGCAGTTTAATGGCACCTACTAGCTCCTACAATGAGCAGTTCTTC. As protein: CASSLMAPTSSYNEQFF. This chain links TRBV27 with TRBJ2-1, with D perhaps TRBD2 (5 bases). Trimming pared 2 bases from V and 0 bases from J, leaving 14 bases between. The CDR3 has 17 amino acids. Germline V CDR1 and CDR2: MNHEY, SMNVEV (reference sequence).

V usage is TRBV7-9 and J usage is TRBJ1-1; 9 bases line up with TRBD1. Germline values: CDR1 SEHNR, CDR2 FQNEAQ (reference sequence). The CDR3 loop spans 14 amino acids. The V and J ends lost 5 bases and 4 bases, in that order; junction bases with no gene match: 5. Written as DNA, the CDR3 is TGTGCCAGCAGCCTCCGGGACAGGGCCACTGAAGCTTTCTTT. This encodes CASSLRDRATEAFF.

Concerning this clone: One junction end does not reproduce the germline sequence, and a read error may be involved. The rearrangement joins TRBV5-5 to TRBJ1-4; D call uncertain. CDR1 and CDR2 (germline): SGHKS, YYEKEE (reference sequence). This CDR3 is built from 12 residues. In DNA form, the CDR3 reads TGTGCCAGCAGCTTGGTTTCAGAGAGGGAGCTATTT. Translation: CASSLVSERELF.